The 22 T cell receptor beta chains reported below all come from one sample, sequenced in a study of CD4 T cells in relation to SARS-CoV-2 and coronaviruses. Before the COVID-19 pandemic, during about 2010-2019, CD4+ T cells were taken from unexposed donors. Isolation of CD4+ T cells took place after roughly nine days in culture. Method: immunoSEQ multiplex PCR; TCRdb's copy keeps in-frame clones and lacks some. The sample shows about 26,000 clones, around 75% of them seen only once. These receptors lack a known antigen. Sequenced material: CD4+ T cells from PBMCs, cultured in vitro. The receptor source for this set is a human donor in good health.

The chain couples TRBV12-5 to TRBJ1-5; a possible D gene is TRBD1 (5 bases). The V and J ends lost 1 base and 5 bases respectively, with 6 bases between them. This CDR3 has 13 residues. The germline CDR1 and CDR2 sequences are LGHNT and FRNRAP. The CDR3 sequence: CASGLGDDQPQHF. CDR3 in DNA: TGTGCTAGTGGTTTGGGGGACGATCAGCCCCAGCATTTT.

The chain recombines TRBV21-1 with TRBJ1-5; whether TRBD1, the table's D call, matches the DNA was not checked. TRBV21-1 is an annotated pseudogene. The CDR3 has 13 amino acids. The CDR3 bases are TGTGCCAGCAGCAACCACAGGGATCAGCCCCAGCATTTT. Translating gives CASSNHRDQPQHF.

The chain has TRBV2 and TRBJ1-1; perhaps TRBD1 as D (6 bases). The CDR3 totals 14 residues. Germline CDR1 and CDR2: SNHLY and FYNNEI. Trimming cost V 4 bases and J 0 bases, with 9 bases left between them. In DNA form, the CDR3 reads TGTGCCAGCAGTGTAGGGGGGGTGAACACTGAAGCTTTCTTT. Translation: CASSVGGVNTEAFF.

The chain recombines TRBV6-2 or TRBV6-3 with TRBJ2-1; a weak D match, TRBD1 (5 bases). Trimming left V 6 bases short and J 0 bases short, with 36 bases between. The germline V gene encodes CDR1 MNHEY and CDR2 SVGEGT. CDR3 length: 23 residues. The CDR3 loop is CASSPAAGQSLGGSSSSYNEQFF. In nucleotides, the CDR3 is TGTGCCAGCAGCCCCGCCGCAGGGCAGAGTTTAGGTGGGTCGTCGAGCTCCTACAATGAGCAGTTCTTC.

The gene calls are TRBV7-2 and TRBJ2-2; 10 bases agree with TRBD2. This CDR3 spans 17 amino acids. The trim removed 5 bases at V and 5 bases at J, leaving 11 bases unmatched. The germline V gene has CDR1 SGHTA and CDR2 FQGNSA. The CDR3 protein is CASSPASGGARTGELFF. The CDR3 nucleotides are TGTGCCAGCAGCCCAGCGAGCGGGGGGGCAAGGACCGGGGAGCTGTTTTTT. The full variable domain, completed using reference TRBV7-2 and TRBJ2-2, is GAGVSQSPSNKVTEKGKDVELRCDPISGHTALYWYRQSLGQGLEFLIYFQGNSAPDKSGLPSDRFSAERTGGSVSTLTIQRTQQEDSAVYLCASSPASGGARTGELFFGEGSRLTVL.

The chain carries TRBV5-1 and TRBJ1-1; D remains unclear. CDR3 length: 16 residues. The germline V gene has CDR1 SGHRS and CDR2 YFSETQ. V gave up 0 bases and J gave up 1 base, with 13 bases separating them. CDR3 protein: CASSLGSVRGNTEAFF. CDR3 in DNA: TGCGCCAGCAGCTTGGGATCGGTACGAGGGAACACTGAAGCTTTCTTT.

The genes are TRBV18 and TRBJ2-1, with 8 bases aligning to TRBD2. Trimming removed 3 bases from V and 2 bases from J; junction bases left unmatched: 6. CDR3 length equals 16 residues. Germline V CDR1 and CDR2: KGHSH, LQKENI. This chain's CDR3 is CASSPRYSGTYNEQFF. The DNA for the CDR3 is TGTGCCAGCTCACCGCGTTATAGCGGGACCTACAATGAGCAGTTCTTC. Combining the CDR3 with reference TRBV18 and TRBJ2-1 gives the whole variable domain NAGVMQNPRHLVRRRGQEARLRCSPMKGHSHVYWYRQLPEEGLKFMVYLQKENIIDESGMPKERFSAEFPKEGPSILRIQQVVRGDSAAYFCASSPRYSGTYNEQFFGPGTRLTVL.

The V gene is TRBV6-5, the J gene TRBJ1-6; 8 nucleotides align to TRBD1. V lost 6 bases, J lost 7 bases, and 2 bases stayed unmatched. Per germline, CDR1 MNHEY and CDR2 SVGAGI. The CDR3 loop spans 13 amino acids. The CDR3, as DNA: TGTGCCAGCAGCAGGGGGCGAAATTCACCCCTCCACTTT. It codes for CASSRGRNSPLHF.

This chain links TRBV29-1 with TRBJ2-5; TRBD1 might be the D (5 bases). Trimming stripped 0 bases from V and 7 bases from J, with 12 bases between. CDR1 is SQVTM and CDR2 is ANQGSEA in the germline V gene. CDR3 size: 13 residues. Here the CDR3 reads CSVEETREGTQYF. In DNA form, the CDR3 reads TGCAGCGTTGAAGAAACCAGGGAAGGGACCCAGTACTTC.

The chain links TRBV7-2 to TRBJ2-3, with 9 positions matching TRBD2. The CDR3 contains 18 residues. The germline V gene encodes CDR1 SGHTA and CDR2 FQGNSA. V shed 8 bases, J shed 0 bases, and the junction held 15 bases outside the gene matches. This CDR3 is CASAWRRGGSSSTDTQYF. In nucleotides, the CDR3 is TGTGCCAGCGCATGGCGGCGGGGGGGTTCCTCCAGCACAGATACGCAGTATTTT.

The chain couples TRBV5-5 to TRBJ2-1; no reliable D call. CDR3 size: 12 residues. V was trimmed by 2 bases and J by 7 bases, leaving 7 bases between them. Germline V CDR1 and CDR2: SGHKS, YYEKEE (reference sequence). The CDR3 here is CASSFHFNEQFF. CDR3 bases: TGTGCCAGCAGCTTTCACTTTAATGAGCAGTTCTTC.

The CDR3 DNA reads TGTGCCAGCTCACCAGCGGCGAATGAAAAACTGTTTTTT. Translated: CASSPAANEKLFF. This rearrangement joins TRBV18 to TRBJ1-4, with D unresolved. This CDR3 region has 13 residues. The ends were cut back, 2 bases at V and 5 bases at J, with 6 bases in the middle. Germline V CDR1 and CDR2: KGHSH, LQKENI. The entire variable domain, with the rest obtained from reference TRBV18 and TRBJ1-4, is as follows: NAGVMQNPRHLVRRRGQEARLRCSPMKGHSHVYWYRQLPEEGLKFMVYLQKENIIDESGMPKERFSAEFPKEGPSILRIQQVVRGDSAAYFCASSPAANEKLFFGSGTQLSVL.

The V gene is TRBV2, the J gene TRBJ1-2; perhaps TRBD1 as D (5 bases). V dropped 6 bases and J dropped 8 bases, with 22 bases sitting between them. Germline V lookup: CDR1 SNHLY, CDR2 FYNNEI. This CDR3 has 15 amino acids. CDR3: CASSHGAERSMGYTF. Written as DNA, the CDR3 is TGTGCCAGCAGCCACGGGGCAGAGAGATCTATGGGCTACACCTTC.

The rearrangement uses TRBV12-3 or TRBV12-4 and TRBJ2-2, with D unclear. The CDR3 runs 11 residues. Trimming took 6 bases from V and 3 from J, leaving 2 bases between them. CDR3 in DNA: TGTGCCAGCAGGTACACCGGGGAGCTGTTTTTT. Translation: CASRYTGELFF.

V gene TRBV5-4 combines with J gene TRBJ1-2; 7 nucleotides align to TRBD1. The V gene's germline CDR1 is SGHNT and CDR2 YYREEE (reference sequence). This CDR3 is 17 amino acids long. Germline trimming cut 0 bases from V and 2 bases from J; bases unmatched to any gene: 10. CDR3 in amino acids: CASSLGQGEMKNYGYTF. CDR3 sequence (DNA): TGTGCCAGCAGCTTGGGGCAGGGGGAGATGAAAAACTATGGCTACACCTTC. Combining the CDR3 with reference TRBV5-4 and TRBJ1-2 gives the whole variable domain ETGVTQSPTHLIKTRGQQVTLRCSSQSGHNTVSWYQQALGQGPQFIFQYYREEENGRGNFPPRFSGLQFPNYSSELNVNALELDDSALYLCASSLGQGEMKNYGYTFGSGTRLTVV.

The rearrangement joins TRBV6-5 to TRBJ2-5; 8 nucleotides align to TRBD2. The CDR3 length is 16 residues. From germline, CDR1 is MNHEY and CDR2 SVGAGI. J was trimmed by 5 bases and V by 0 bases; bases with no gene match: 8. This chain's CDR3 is CASSYSTFGGAETQYF. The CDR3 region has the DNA TGTGCCAGCAGTTACTCTACGTTCGGGGGGGCTGAGACCCAGTACTTC.

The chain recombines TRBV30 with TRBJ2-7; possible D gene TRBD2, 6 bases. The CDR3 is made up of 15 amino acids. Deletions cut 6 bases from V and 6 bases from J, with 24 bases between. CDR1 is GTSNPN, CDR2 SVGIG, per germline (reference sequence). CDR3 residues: CACSATLGGFSEQYF. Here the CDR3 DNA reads TGTGCCTGCAGCGCAACCCTGGGGGGATTTAGCGAGCAGTACTTC.

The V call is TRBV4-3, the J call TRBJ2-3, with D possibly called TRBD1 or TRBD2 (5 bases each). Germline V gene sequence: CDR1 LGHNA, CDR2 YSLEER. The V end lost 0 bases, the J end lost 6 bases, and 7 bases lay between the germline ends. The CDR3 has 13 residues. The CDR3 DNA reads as TGCGCCAGCAGCCAAGATTGGGGGGATACGCAGTATTTT. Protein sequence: CASSQDWGDTQYF.

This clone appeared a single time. The CDR3 DNA reads as TGTGCCAGTAGCGGGAGCCAGGAGACCCAGTACTTC. Translated: CASSGSQETQYF. The rearrangement links TRBV19 to TRBJ2-5; perhaps TRBD2 as D (6 bases). V was pared by 6 bases and J by 5 bases, with 10 bases between. Germline V gene sequence: CDR1 LNHDA, CDR2 SQIVND (reference sequence). This CDR3 has 12 residues.

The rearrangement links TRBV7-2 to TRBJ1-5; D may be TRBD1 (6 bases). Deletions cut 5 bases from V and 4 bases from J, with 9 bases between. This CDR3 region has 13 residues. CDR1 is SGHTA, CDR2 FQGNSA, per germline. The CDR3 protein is CASSPGQNQPQHF. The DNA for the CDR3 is TGTGCCAGCAGCCCAGGACAGAATCAGCCCCAGCATTTT. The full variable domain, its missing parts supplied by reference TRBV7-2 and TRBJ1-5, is GAGVSQSPSNKVTEKGKDVELRCDPISGHTALYWYRQSLGQGLEFLIYFQGNSAPDKSGLPSDRFSAERTGGSVSTLTIQRTQQEDSAVYLCASSPGQNQPQHFGDGTRLSIL.

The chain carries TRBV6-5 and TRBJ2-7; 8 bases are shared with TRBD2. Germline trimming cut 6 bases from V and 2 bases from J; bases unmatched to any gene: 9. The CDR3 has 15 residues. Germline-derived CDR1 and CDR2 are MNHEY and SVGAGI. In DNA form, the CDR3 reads TGTGCCAGCAGCACAGAAGCGGGAGTCACCTACGAGCAGTACTTC. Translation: CASSTEAGVTYEQYF.

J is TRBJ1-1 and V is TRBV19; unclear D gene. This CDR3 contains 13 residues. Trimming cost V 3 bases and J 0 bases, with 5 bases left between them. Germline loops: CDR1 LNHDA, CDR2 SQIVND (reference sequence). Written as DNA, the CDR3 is TGTGCCAGTAGTATGACAATGAACACTGAAGCTTTCTTT. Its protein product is CASSMTMNTEAFF.